This T cell receptor (beta chain) was documented in a study of T cell changes during pregnancy in multiple sclerosis. Produced via immunoSEQ multiplex PCR; TCRdb's table is partial and in-frame only. The data hold about 86,000 clones, with 85% to 95% observed a single time. Between the trimmed V and J ends, which lost 6 bases and 4 bases, there was a span of 18 bases. This CDR3 comprises 15 residues. CDR1 and CDR2 (germline): MNHNY, SVGAGI (reference sequence). This sequence originates from a female donor in good health, enrolled as a control in a pregnancy study. Source: peripheral blood, taken in the first trimester of pregnancy. The rearrangement joins TRBV6-6 to TRBJ1-1, with D uncertain. This CDR3 reads CASSSLGVGSTEAFF. CDR3 nucleotides: TGTGCCAGCAGCTCCCTCGGGGTGGGCAGCACTGAAGCTTTCTTT.